This T cell receptor beta chain was documented in a study of blood T cell repertoires in COVID-19. Across the whole study: Samples came from the United States, Italy and Spain, spanning acute and convalescent COVID-19. T cells, B-cell-depleted T cells, or PBMCs provided the cDNA or gDNA that served as material.

The sample holds a few counts of this clone. This CDR3 comprises 16 residues. The ends lost 1 base at V and 4 bases at J; junction bases unmatched: 9. The germline CDR1 and CDR2 sequences are LGHDT and YNNKEL (reference sequence). Source study methods: Reference gene primer amplification in the assay estimated nucleated cell counts. Profiling relied on immunoSEQ multiplex PCR, and the TCRdb table lists in-frame clones only, not all of them. V, J and clone size were drawn from that table, and D and trimming were deduced from the DNA. In the table there are about 87,000 clones, around 90% of which are singletons.

V is TRBV3-1 (or the pseudogene TRBV3-2) and J is TRBJ1-2, with 7 bases aligning to TRBD1. This sequence originates from an elderly man with acute or convalescent COVID-19. The sequenced sample was peripheral blood. CDR3 bases: TGTGCCAGCAGCCAAGGTGGAGGGGGCCTTATCTATGGCTACACCTTC. This translates into CASSQGGGGLIYGYTF.